This entry features one T cell receptor beta chain sequence. These data come from a study of blood T cell repertoires in COVID-19. On the study more broadly: Samples representing acute and convalescent COVID-19 were sourced from the United States, Italy and Spain. The analysed material was cDNA or gDNA that came from T cells, B-cell-depleted T cells, or PBMCs.

Original processing notes: Reference gene primer amplification in the assay estimated nucleated cell counts. Sequencing was performed with immunoSEQ multiplex PCR; in TCRdb, only in-frame clones are kept and a portion is missing. The V and J calls and clone size come from that table; D and trimming were worked out from the DNA. The repertoire has about 240,000 clones, around four fifths of them found once; the top ten carry roughly 6.4%. V gave up 3 bases and J gave up 2 bases, with 10 bases separating them. This CDR3 contains 14 residues. Germline V CDR1 and CDR2: LNHDA, SQIVND (reference sequence).

The clonotype comes from a woman aged 55-75 years with active or convalescent COVID-19. Sequencing was carried out using peripheral blood. This chain joins TRBV19 and TRBJ1-2; no reliable D call. The DNA for the CDR3 is TGTGCCAGTAGTATGGTCAGCGACAACTATGGCTACACCTTC. Translation gives CASSMVSDNYGYTF.